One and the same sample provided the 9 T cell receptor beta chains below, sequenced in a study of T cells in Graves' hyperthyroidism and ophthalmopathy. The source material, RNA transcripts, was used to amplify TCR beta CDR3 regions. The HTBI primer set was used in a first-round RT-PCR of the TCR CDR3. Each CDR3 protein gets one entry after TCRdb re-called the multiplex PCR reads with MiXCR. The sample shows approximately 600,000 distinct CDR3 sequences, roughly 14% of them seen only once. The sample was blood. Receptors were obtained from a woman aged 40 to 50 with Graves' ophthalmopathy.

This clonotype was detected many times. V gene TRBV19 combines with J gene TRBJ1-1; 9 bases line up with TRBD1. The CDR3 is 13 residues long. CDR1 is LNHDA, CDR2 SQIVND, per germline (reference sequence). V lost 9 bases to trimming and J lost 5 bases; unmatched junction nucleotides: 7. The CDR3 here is CASTGTGSTEAFF. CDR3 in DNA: TGTGCCAGCACCGGGACAGGGTCGACTGAAGCTTTCTTT.

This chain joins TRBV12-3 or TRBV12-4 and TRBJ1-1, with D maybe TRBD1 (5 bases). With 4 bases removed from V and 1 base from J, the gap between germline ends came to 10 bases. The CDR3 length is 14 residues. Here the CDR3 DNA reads TGTGCCAGCAGTTCCAGGACATGGAACACTGAAGCTTTCTTT. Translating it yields CASSSRTWNTEAFF.

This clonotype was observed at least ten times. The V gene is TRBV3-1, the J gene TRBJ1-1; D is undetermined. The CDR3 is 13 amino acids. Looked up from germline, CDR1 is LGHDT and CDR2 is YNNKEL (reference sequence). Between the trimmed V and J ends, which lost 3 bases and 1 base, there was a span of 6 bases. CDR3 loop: CASSHGQNTEAFF. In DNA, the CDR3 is TGTGCCAGCAGCCATGGGCAGAACACTGAAGCTTTCTTT.

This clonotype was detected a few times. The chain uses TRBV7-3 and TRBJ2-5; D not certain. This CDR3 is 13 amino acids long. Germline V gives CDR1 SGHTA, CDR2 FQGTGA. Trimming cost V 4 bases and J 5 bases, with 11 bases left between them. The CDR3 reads CASSSDRLETQYF. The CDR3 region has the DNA TGTGCCAGCAGCTCCGACCGGCTGGAGACCCAGTACTTC.

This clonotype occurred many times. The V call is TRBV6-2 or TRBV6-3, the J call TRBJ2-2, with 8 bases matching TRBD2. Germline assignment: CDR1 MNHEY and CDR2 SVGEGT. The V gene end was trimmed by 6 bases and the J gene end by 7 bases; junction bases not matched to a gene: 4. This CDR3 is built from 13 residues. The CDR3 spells CASRRTSLGELFF. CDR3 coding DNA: TGTGCCAGCAGAAGGACTAGCCTCGGGGAGCTGTTTTTT.

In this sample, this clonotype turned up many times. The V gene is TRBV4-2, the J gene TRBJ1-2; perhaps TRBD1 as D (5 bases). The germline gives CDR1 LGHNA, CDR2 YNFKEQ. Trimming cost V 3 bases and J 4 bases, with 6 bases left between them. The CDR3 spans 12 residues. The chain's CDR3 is CASSHGGYGYTF. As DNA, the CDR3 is TGTGCCAGCAGCCATGGGGGCTATGGCTACACCTTC.

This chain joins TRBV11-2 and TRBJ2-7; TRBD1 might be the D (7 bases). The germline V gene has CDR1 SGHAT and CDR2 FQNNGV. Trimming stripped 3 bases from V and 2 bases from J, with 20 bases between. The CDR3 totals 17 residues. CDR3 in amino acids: CASSFGGGQEGAYEQYF. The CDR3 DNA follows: TGTGCCAGCAGCTTCGGAGGCGGACAGGAGGGTGCCTACGAGCAGTACTTC. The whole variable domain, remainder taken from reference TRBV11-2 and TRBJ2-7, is EAGVAQSPRYKIIEKRQSVAFWCNPISGHATLYWYQQILGQGPKLLIQFQNNGVVDDSQLPKDRFSAERLKGVDSTLKIQPAKLEDSAVYLCASSFGGGQEGAYEQYFGPGTRLTVT.

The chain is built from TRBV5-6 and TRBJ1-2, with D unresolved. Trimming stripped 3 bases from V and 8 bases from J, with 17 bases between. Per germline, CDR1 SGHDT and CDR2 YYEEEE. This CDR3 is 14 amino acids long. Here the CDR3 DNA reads TGTGCCAGCAGCTCCTCTACGTCCTTTTACGGCTACACCTTC. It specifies CASSSSTSFYGYTF. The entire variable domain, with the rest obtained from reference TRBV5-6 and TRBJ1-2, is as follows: DAGVTQSPTHLIKTRGQQVTLRCSPKSGHDTVSWYQQALGQGPQFIFQYYEEEERQRGNFPDRFSGHQFPNYSSELNVNALLLGDSALYLCASSSSTSFYGYTFGSGTRLTVV.

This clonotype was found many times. CDR3 coding DNA: TGTGCCAGCAGTCCAGTCGCGAACACCGGGGAGCTGTTTTTT. This translates into CASSPVANTGELFF. The V call is TRBV28, the J call TRBJ2-2; D remains ambiguous. The CDR3 sequence is 14 residues long. Germline V gene data show CDR1 as MDHEN and CDR2 as SYDVKM. V dropped 5 bases and J dropped 0 bases, with 7 bases sitting between them. Variable domain in full (rest from reference TRBV28 and TRBJ2-2): DVKVTQSSRYLVKRTGEKVFLECVQDMDHENMFWYRQDPGLGLRLIYFSYDVKMKEKGDIPEGYSVSREKKERFSLILESASTNQTSMYLCASSPVANTGELFFGEGSRLTVL.